The clone carrying this T cell receptor (beta chain) was picked up a small number of times. The data derive from a study of cytomegalovirus exposure and HLA in healthy donors. Researchers ran the PCR with 60 Vbeta and 13 Jbeta primers. Data came from immunoSEQ multiplex PCR; TCRdb stores just in-frame clones and leaves some out. The sample contains 160,000 or so clones, more than 65% of which appear only once. The CDR3 has 14 amino acids. The germline CDR1 and CDR2 sequences are SEHNR and FQNEAQ (reference sequence). The germline V and J ends were trimmed by 5 bases and 3 bases, with 11 bases remaining between them.

The source of this sequence is a woman in her 50s in good health and CMV-seronegative. The chain joins TRBV7-9 to TRBJ1-5; D remains ambiguous. The sequenced material came from PBMCs. The CDR3 region is CASSVDTLNQPQHF. The DNA for the CDR3 is TGTGCCAGCAGCGTCGACACCCTCAATCAGCCCCAGCATTTT.